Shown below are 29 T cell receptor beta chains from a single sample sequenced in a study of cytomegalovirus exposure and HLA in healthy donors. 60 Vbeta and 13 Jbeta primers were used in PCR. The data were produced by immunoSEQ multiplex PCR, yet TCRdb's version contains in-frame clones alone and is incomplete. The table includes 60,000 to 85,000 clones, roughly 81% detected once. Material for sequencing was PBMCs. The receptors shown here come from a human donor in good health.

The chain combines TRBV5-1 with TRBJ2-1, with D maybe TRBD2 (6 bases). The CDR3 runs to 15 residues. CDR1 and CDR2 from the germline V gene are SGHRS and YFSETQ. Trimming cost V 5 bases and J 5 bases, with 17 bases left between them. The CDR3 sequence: CASRSGLLTHNEQFF. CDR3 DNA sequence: TGCGCCAGCAGATCGGGACTTTTGACTCACAATGAGCAGTTCTTC. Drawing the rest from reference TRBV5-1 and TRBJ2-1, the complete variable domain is KAGVTQTPRYLIKTRGQQVTLSCSPISGHRSVSWYQQTPGQGLQFLFEYFSETQRNKGNFPGRFSGRQFSNSRSEMNVSTLELGDSALYLCASRSGLLTHNEQFFGPGTRLTVL.

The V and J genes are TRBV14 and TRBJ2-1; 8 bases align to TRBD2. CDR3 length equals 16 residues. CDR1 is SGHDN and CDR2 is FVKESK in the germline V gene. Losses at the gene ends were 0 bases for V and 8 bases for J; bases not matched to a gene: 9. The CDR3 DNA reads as TGTGCCAGCAGCCAAGATCATCGGGGAGCGGGGGATGAGCAGTTCTTC. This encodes CASSQDHRGAGDEQFF.

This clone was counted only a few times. The CDR3 here is CASSAGTGNPYEQYF. The CDR3 DNA reads TGTGCCAGCTCAGCCGGGACAGGGAACCCCTACGAGCAGTACTTC. J is TRBJ2-7 and V is TRBV18; TRBD1 agrees at 9 bases. This CDR3 region has 15 residues. The V and J ends lost 5 bases and 2 bases, in that order; junction bases with no gene match: 7. Germline lookup yields CDR1 KGHSH and CDR2 LQKENI.

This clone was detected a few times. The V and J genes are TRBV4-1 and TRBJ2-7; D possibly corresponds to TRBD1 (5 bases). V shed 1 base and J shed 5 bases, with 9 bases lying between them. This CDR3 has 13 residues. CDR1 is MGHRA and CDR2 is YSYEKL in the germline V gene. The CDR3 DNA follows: TGCGCCAGCAGCCAAGTAATCAGGGACGAGCAGTACTTC. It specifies CASSQVIRDEQYF.

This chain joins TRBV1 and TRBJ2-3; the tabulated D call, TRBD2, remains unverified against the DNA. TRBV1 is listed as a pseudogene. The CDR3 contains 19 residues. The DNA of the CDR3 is TGCACCAGCAATATCCTCCTAGCGGGAGCGCGAACTAGCACAGATACGCAGTATTTT. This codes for CTSNILLAGARTSTDTQYF.

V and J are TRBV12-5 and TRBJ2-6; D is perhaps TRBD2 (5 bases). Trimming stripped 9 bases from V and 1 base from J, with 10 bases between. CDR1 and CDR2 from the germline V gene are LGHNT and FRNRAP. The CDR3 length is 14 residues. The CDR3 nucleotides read TGTGCTAGCTCAACGGGGTCTGGGGCCAACGTCCTGACTTTC. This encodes CASSTGSGANVLTF.

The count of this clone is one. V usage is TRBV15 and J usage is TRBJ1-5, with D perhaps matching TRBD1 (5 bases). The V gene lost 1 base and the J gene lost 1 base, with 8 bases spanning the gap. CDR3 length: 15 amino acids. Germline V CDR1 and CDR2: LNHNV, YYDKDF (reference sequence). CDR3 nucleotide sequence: TGTGCCACCAGCAGAGGGACATCGAGCAATCAGCCCCAGCATTTT. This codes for CATSRGTSSNQPQHF.

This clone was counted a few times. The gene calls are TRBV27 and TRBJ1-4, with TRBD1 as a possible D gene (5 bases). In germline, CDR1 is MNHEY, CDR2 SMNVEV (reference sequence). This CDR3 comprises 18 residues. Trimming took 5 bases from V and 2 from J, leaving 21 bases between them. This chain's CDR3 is CASSPAPGMKATNEKLFF. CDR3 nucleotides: TGTGCCAGCAGTCCGGCCCCAGGGATGAAGGCGACTAATGAAAAACTGTTTTTT. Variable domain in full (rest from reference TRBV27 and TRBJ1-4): EAQVTQNPRYLITVTGKKLTVTCSQNMNHEYMSWYRQDPGLGLRQIYYSMNVEVTDKGDVPEGYKVSRKEKRNFPLILESPSPNQTSLYFCASSPAPGMKATNEKLFFGSGTQLSVL.

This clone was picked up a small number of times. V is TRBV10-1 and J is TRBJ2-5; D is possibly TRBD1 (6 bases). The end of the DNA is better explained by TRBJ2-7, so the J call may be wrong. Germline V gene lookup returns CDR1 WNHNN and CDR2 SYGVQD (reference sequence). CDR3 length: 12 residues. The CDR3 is CASTDGQNEQYF. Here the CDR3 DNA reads TGCGCCAGCACCGATGGACAGAACGAGCAGTACTTC.

The CDR3 DNA reads TGTGCCTTCACAGGGTCCGGTGAGAAGACCGGGGAGCTGTTTTTT. This gives the protein CAFTGSGEKTGELFF. The chain carries TRBV30 and TRBJ2-2, with D maybe TRBD1 (6 bases). Trimming left V 7 bases short and J 5 bases short, with 20 bases between. This CDR3 has 15 residues. In germline, CDR1 is GTSNPN, CDR2 SVGIG (reference sequence).

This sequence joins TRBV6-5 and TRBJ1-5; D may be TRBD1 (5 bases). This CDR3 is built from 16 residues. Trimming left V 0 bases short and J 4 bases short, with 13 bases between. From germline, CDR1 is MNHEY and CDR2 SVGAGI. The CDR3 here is CASSYSRGGANQPQHF. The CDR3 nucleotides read TGTGCCAGCAGTTACTCCCGGGGAGGGGCTAATCAGCCCCAGCATTTT.

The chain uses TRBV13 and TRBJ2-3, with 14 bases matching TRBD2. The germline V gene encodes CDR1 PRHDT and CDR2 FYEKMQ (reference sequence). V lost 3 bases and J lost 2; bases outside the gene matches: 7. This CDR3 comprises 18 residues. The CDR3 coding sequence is TGTGCCAGCAGCTTTCCGGGACTAGCGGGAGTTCTCACAGATACGCAGTATTTT. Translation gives CASSFPGLAGVLTDTQYF.

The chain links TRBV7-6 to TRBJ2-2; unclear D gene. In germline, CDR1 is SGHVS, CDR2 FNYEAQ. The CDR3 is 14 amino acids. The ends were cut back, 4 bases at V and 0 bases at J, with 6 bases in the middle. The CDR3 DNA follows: TGTGCCAGCAGCTCTGGCCCGAACACCGGGGAGCTGTTTTTT. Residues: CASSSGPNTGELFF.

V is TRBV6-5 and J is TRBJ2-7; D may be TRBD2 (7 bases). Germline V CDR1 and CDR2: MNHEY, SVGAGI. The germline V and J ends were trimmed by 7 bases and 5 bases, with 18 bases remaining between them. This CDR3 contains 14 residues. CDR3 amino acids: CASKGEGRADEQYF. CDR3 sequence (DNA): TGTGCCAGCAAGGGGGAGGGGCGGGCCGACGAGCAGTACTTC.

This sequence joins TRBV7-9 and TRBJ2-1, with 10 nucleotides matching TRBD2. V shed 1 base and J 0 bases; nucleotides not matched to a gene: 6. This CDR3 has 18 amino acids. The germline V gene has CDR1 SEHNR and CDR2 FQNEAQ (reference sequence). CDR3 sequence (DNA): TGTGCCAGCAGCTTAGGGACTAGCGGTACTAGCTCCTACAATGAGCAGTTCTTC. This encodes CASSLGTSGTSSYNEQFF.

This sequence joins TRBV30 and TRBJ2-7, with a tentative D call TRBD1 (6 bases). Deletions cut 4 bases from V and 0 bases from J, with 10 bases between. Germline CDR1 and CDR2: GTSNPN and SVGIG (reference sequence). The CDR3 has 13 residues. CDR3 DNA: TGTGCCTGGAAACAGGGAGTCTCCTACGAGCAGTACTTC. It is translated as CAWKQGVSYEQYF. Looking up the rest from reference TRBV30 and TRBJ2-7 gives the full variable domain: SQTIHQWPATLVQPVGSPLSLECTVEGTSNPNLYWYRQAAGRGLQLLFYSVGIGQISSEVPQNLSASRPQDRQFILSSKKLLLSDSGFYLCAWKQGVSYEQYFGPGTRLTVT.

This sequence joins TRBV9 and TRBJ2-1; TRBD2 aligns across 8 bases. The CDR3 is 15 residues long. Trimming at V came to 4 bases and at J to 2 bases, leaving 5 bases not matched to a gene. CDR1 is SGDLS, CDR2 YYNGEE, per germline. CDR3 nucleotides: TGTGCCAGCAGCAGCGGGAGCGGAACCTACAATGAGCAGTTCTTC. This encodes CASSSGSGTYNEQFF.

CDR3 loop: CASSLAGVGEKLFF. CDR3 bases: TGTGCCAGCAGTCTAGCAGGGGTGGGTGAAAAACTGTTTTTT. The gene calls are TRBV5-6 and TRBJ1-4, with TRBD1 as a possible D gene (6 bases). Germline CDR1 and CDR2: SGHDT and YYEEEE. This CDR3 spans 14 amino acids. V lost 5 bases and J lost 7, with 15 bases in between. The entire variable domain, with the rest obtained from reference TRBV5-6 and TRBJ1-4, is as follows: DAGVTQSPTHLIKTRGQQVTLRCSPKSGHDTVSWYQQALGQGPQFIFQYYEEEERQRGNFPDRFSGHQFPNYSSELNVNALLLGDSALYLCASSLAGVGEKLFFGSGTQLSVL.

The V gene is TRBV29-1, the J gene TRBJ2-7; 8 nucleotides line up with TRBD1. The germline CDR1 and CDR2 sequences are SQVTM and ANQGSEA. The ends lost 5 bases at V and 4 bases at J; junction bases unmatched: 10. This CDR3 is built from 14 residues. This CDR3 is CSVKPGTGGYEQYF. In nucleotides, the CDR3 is TGCAGCGTTAAACCCGGGACAGGTGGGTACGAGCAGTACTTC.

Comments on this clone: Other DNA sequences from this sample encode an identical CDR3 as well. DNA for the CDR3: TGTGCCAGCAGCGTAGGACAGCAAGAGACCCAGTACTTC. Translating gives CASSVGQQETQYF. The chain is built from TRBV9 and TRBJ2-5; D may be TRBD1 (5 bases). The CDR3 length is 13 residues. The germline CDR1 and CDR2 sequences are SGDLS and YYNGEE. V gave up 0 bases and J gave up 2 bases, with 5 bases separating them.

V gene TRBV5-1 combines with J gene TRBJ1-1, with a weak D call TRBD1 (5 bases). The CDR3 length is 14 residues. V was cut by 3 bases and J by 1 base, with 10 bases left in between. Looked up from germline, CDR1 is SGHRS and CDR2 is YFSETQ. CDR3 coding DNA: TGCGCCAGCAGCTCCCAAACAGGGAACACTGAAGCTTTCTTT. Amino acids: CASSSQTGNTEAFF.

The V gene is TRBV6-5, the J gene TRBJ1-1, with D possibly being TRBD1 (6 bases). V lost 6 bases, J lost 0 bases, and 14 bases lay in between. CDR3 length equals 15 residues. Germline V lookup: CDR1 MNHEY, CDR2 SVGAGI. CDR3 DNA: TGTGCCAGCAGCTCCGGGACACCGGTGAACACTGAAGCTTTCTTT. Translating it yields CASSSGTPVNTEAFF.

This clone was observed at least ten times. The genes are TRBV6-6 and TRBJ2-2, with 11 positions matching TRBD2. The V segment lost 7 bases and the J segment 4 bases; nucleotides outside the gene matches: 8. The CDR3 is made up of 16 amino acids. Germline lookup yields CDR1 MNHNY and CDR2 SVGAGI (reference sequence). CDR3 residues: CASTPRGTSGTGELFF. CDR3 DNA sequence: TGTGCCAGCACTCCTCGCGGGACTAGCGGCACCGGGGAGCTGTTTTTT.

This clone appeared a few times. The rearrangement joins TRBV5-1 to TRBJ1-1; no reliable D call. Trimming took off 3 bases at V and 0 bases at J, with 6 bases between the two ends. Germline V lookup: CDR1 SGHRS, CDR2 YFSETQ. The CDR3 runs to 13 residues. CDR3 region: CASSYQLNTEAFF. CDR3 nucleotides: TGCGCCAGCAGCTATCAATTGAACACTGAAGCTTTCTTT.

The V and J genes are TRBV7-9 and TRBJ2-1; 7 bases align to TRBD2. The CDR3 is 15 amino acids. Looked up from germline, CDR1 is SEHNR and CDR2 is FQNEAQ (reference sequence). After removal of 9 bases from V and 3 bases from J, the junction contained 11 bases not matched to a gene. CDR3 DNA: TGTGCCAGGTCGGGCGGGAGCTACAACTACAATGAGCAGTTCTTC. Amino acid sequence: CARSGGSYNYNEQFF.

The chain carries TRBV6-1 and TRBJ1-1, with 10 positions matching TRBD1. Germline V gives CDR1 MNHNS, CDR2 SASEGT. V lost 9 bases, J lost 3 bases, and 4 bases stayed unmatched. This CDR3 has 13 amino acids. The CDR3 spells CASDRGPDTEAFF. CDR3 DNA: TGTGCCAGTGACAGGGGGCCGGACACTGAAGCTTTCTTT.

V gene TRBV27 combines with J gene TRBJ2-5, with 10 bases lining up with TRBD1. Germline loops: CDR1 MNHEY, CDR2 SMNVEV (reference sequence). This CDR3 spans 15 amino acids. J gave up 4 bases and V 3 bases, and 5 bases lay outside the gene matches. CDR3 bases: TGTGCCAGCAGTTTGGGACAGGGGACGGGAGAGACCCAGTACTTC. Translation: CASSLGQGTGETQYF.

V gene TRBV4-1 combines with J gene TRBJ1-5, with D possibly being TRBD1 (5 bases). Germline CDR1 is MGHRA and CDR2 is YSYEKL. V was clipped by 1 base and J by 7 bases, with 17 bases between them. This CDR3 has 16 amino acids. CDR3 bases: TGCGCCAGCAGCCAAGCGGGTCAGGGCGGGGGACAGCCCCAGCATTTT. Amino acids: CASSQAGQGGGQPQHF.

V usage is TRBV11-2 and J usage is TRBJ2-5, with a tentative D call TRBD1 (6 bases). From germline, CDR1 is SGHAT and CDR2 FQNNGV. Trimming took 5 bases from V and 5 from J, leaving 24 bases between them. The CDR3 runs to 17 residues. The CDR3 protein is CASSPTDRPSRGETQYF. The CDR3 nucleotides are TGTGCCAGCAGCCCCACGGACAGACCAAGCCGAGGGGAGACCCAGTACTTC.